This TCR beta chain was recorded in a study of shared clonotypes between healthy human individuals. Overall study results and limits: At large depth, rarefaction still showed sorted-subset sequencing to be incomplete. Represented diversity, genetic and exposure-history alike, was limited by few donors. Larger richness was generally estimated for naive than memory subsets.

CD8 cells regarded as naive lacked CD45RO, were positively chosen for CCR7, and omitted terminally differentiated effector memory CD45RA+ cells. Concerning this clone: Its specificity is not known.

There are 17 residues in the CDR3. Trimming removed 4 bases at V and 4 bases at J, with 23 bases between. CDR1 and CDR2 from the germline V gene are SQVTM and ANQGSEA. This was a deep-level run. Measured with immunoSEQ multiplex PCR; TCRdb has only the in-frame clones, and not every one. The sample shows 700,000 to 950,000 clones, about 96% of them seen only once. The chain carries TRBV29-1 and TRBJ2-1; no firm D call. This sequence originates from a man younger than 40 in good health. Sequencing was done on a sample of naive CD8+ T cells sorted from blood. Here the CDR3 DNA reads TGCAGCGTTGGGGGTGTAGCCTTGATAAACACGTACAATGAGCAGTTCTTC. Its protein is CSVGGVALINTYNEQFF.